This TCR beta chain is drawn from a study of PD-1 blockade in classical Hodgkin lymphoma. After autologous stem cell transplantation all patients relapsed, and prior brentuximab vedotin exposure differed between cohorts. Here immunoSEQ multiplex PCR was the method, and the copy in TCRdb shows in-frame clones only, minus some. The data hold almost 100,000 clones, with about nine tenths observed a single time. This CDR3 region has 13 residues. Germline V gene lookup returns CDR1 SNHLY and CDR2 FYNNEI. With 7 bases removed from V and 2 bases from J, the gap between germline ends came to 11 bases. The receptor's source is a human donor with classical Hodgkin lymphoma. The source was peripheral blood mononuclear cells (PBMCs), collected at baseline. The chain carries TRBV2 and TRBJ1-2; D call uncertain. Here the CDR3 DNA reads TGTGCCAGCATTAGAGGCGGAAACTATGGCTACACCTTC. Amino acids: CASIRGGNYGYTF.